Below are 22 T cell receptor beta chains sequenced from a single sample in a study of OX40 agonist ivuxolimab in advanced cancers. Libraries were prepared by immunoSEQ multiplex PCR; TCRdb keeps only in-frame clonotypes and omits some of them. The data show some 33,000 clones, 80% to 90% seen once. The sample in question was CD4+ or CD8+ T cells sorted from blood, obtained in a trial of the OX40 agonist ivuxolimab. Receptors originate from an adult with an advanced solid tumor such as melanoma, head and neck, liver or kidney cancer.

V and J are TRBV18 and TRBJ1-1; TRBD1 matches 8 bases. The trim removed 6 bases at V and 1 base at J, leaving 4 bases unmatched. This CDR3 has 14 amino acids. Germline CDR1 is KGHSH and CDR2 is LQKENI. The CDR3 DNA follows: TGTGCCAGCTCCGCGGGACAGGCGAACACTGAAGCTTTCTTT. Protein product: CASSAGQANTEAFF.

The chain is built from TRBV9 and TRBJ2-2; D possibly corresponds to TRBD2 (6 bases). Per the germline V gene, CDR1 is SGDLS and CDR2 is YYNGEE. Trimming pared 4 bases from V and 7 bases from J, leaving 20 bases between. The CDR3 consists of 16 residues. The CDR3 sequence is CASSSTPQGGDGELFF. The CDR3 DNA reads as TGTGCCAGCAGCTCCACACCCCAGGGAGGCGACGGGGAGCTGTTTTTT.

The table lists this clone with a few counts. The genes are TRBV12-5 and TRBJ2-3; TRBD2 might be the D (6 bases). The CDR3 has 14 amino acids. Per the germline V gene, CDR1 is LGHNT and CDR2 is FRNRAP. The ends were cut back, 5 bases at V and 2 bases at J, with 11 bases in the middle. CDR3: CASGLGDFTDTQYF. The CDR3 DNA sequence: TGTGCTAGTGGTCTGGGGGACTTCACAGATACGCAGTATTTT. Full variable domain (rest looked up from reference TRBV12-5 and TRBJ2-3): DARVTQTPRHKVTEMGQEVTMRCQPILGHNTVFWYRQTMMQGLELLAYFRNRAPLDDSGMPKDRFSAEMPDATLATLKIQPSEPRDSAVYFCASGLGDFTDTQYFGPGTRLTVL.

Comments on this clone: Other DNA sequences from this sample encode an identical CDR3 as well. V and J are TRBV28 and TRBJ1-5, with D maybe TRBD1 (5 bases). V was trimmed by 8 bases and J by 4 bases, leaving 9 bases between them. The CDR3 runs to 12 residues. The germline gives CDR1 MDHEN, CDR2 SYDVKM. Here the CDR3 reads CASGGGNQPQHF. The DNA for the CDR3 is TGTGCCAGCGGGGGGGGGAATCAGCCCCAGCATTTT.

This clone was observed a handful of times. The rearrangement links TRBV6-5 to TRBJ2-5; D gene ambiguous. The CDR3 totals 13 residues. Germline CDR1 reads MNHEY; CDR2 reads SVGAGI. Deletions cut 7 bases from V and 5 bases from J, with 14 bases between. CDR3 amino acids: CASTDGSRETQYF. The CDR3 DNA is TGTGCCAGCACCGACGGGTCCAGGGAGACCCAGTACTTC.

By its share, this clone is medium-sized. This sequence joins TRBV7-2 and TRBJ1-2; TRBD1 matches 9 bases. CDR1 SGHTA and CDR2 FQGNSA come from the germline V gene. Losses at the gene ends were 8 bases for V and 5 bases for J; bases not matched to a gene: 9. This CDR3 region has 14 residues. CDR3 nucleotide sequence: TGTGCCAGCGGGCGACAGGGGGGTCCATATGGCTACACCTTC. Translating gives CASGRQGGPYGYTF. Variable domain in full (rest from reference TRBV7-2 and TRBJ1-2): GAGVSQSPSNKVTEKGKDVELRCDPISGHTALYWYRQSLGQGLEFLIYFQGNSAPDKSGLPSDRFSAERTGGSVSTLTIQRTQQEDSAVYLCASGRQGGPYGYTFGSGTRLTVV.

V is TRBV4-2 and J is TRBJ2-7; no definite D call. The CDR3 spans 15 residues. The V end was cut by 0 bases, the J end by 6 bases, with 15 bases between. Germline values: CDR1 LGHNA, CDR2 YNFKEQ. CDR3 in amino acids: CASSQDPQVAGEQYF. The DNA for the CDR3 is TGTGCCAGCAGCCAAGATCCCCAGGTGGCAGGCGAGCAGTACTTC.

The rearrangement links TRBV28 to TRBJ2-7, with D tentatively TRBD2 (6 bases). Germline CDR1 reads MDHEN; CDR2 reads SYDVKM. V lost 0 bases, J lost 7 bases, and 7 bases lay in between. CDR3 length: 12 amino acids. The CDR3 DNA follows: TGTGCCAGCAGTTTATGGGGGAGGGAGCAGTACTTC. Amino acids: CASSLWGREQYF. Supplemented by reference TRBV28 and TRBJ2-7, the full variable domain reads DVKVTQSSRYLVKRTGEKVFLECVQDMDHENMFWYRQDPGLGLRLIYFSYDVKMKEKGDIPEGYSVSREKKERFSLILESASTNQTSMYLCASSLWGREQYFGPGTRLTVT.

CDR3 nucleotide sequence: TGTGCCAGCAGGCCCAGCGGGATGGGCTTAGGGCAGTACTTC. This sequence encodes CASRPSGMGLGQYF. The V and J genes are TRBV6-5 and TRBJ2-7, with 7 bases fitting TRBD2. Trimming cost V 6 bases and J 9 bases; bases outside gene matches: 14. Germline-derived CDR1 and CDR2 are MNHEY and SVGAGI. The CDR3 contains 14 residues.

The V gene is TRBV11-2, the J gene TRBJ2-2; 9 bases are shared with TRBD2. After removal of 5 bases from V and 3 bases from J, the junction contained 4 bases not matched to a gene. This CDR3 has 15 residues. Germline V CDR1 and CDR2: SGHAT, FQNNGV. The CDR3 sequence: CASSRTSVDTGELFF. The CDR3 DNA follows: TGTGCCAGCAGCCGGACTAGCGTTGACACCGGGGAGCTGTTTTTT.

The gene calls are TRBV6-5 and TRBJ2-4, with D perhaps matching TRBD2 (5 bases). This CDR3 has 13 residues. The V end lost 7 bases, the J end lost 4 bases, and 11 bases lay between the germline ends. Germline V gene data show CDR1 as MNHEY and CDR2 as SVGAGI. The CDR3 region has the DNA TGTGCCAGCAAGGCGGGTCAGAAAAACATTCAGTACTTC. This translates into CASKAGQKNIQYF.

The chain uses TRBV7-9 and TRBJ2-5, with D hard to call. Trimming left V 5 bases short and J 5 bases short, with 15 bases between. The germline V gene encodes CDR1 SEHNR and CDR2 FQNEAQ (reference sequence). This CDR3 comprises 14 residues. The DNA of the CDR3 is TGTGCCAGCAGCCCTCGTTGGTCCGGGGAGACCCAGTACTTC. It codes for CASSPRWSGETQYF.

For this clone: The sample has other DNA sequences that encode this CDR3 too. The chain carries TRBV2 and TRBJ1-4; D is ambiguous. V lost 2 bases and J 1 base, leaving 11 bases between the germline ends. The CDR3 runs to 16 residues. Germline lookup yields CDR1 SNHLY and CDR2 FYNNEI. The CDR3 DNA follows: TGTGCCAGCAGTGAAAGTGGGCCCTTAACTAATGAAAAACTGTTTTTT. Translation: CASSESGPLTNEKLFF.

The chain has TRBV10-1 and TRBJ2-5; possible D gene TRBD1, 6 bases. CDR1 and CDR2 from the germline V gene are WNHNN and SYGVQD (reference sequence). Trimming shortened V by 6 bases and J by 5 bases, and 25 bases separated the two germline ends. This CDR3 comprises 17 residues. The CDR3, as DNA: TGCGCCAGCAGGGGAACCGACAGGCCTGCTATCCATGAGACCCAGTACTTC. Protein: CASRGTDRPAIHETQYF.

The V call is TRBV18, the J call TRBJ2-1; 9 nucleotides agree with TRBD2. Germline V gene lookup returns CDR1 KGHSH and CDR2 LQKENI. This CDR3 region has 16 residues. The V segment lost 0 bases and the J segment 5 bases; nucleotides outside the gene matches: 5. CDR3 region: CASSPPGTSGHNEQFF. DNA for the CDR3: TGTGCCAGCTCACCACCGGGAACTAGCGGGCACAATGAGCAGTTCTTC. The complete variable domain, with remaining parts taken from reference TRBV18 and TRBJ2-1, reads NAGVMQNPRHLVRRRGQEARLRCSPMKGHSHVYWYRQLPEEGLKFMVYLQKENIIDESGMPKERFSAEFPKEGPSILRIQQVVRGDSAAYFCASSPPGTSGHNEQFFGPGTRLTVL.

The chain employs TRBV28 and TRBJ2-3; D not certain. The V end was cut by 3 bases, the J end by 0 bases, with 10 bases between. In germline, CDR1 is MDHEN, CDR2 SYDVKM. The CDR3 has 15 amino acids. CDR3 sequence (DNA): TGTGCCAGCAGTTTTTTGACGGGCAGCACAGATACGCAGTATTTT. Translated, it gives CASSFLTGSTDTQYF.

The CDR3 region has the DNA TGTGCCACCGATATGGGGGGGGCCTTCACAGATACGCAGTATTTT. Its protein product is CATDMGGAFTDTQYF. The chain joins TRBV11-2 to TRBJ2-3, with D tentatively TRBD2 (7 bases). The V end lost 10 bases, the J end lost 2 bases, and 19 bases lay between the germline ends. The germline CDR1 and CDR2 sequences are SGHAT and FQNNGV. The CDR3 spans 15 residues.

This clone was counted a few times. CDR3 sequence: CASSGGDRGYNEQFF. The CDR3 DNA is TGCGCCAGCAGTGGAGGGGACAGGGGTTACAATGAGCAGTTCTTC. J is TRBJ2-1 and V is TRBV5-1, with 10 bases lining up with TRBD1. After removal of 5 bases from V and 4 bases from J, the junction contained 6 bases not matched to a gene. Germline V gene data show CDR1 as SGHRS and CDR2 as YFSETQ. This CDR3 spans 15 amino acids.

The CDR3 protein is CASKSLAGGRTDTQYF. The DNA for the CDR3 is TGTGCCAGCAAAAGTCTAGCGGGAGGACGCACAGATACGCAGTATTTT. This rearrangement joins TRBV27 to TRBJ2-3, with 11 bases fitting TRBD2. V gave up 7 bases and J gave up 1 base; unmatched junction bases: 7. Germline V lookup: CDR1 MNHEY, CDR2 SMNVEV (reference sequence). The CDR3 totals 16 residues.

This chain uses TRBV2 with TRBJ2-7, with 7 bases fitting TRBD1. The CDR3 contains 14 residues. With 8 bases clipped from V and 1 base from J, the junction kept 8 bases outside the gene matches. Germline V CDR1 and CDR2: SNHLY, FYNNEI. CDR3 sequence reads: CASGGQAVSYEQYF. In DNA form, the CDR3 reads TGTGCCAGCGGCGGACAGGCAGTTTCCTACGAGCAGTACTTC.

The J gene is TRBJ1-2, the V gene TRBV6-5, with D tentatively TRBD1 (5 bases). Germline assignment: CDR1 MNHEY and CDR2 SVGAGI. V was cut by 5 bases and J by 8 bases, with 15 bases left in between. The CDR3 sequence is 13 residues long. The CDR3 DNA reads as TGTGCCAGCAGTGCCGGGGACCCGAGCGGCTACACCTTC. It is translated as CASSAGDPSGYTF.

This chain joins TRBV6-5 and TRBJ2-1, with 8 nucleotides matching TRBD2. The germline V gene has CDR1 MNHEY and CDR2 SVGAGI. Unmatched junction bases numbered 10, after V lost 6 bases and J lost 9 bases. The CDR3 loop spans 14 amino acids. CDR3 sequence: CASSTGTREGEQFF. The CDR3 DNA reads TGTGCCAGCAGCACCGGGACTAGGGAAGGTGAGCAGTTCTTC.